Below, one T cell receptor (beta chain) is given with its context. Antigen specificity is unknown. CDR1 and CDR2 (germline): SGHAT, FQNNGV. This CDR3 contains 15 residues. V lost 0 bases and J lost 1, with 10 bases in between. This sample was included in a study of cytomegalovirus exposure and HLA in healthy donors. General study results and limits: Earlier findings revealed that most TCR beta V segments proved productive either about 90% or about 30% of the time. Common viral pathogens (according to a later analysis) appeared linked to several of the most significant clusters.

Researchers ran the PCR with 60 Vbeta and 13 Jbeta primers. The method was immunoSEQ multiplex PCR; TCRdb's version includes in-frame clones alone and lacks a portion of them. This sample has around 130,000 clones, with more than 60% found just once. The receptor's source is a woman between 18 and 30 years old in good health and CMV-seronegative. Material for sequencing was PBMCs. This rearrangement joins TRBV11-2 to TRBJ2-7; unclear D gene. The CDR3 DNA reads as TGTGCCAGCAGCTTAGATCTCGTCGGGTCCTACGAGCAGTACTTC. This codes for CASSLDLVGSYEQYF.